Reported below is one T cell receptor beta chain. Its antigen is not known. These data are taken from a study of blood T cells in healthy people across ages. Through a sample-barcoded 5' primer and a J-beta primer mix, a second PCR was run for roughly 7 to 12 cycles. One entry per CDR3 protein, called by TCRdb with MiXCR from the 5' RACE reads. The sample lists over 450,000 distinct CDR3 sequences, nearly 25% seen once, with around 10% in the top ten. The CDR3 is 13 residues long. J gave up 7 bases and V 4 bases, and 4 bases lay outside the gene matches. The germline gives CDR1 LNHDA, CDR2 SQIVND (reference sequence). Study conclusions and caveats: In older individuals, TCR beta diversity per million T cells was lower, falling roughly linearly with age. Strong correlation was found linking TCR beta diversity to naive T cell percentage.

These data were also filed under a second study, of T cells of mothers and their children.

This clonotype was sampled from a boy younger than 18 in good health. Material for sequencing was blood. The chain carries TRBV19 and TRBJ2-1; 7 nucleotides line up with TRBD2. The CDR3 DNA follows: TGTGCCAGTAGTACGGGACTACCTAATGAGCAGTTCTTC. Protein: CASSTGLPNEQFF.